What follows is one TCR beta chain and its context. This entry is derived from a study of blood T cell repertoires in COVID-19. Study-level information: Acute-phase and convalescent COVID-19 samples originated in the United States, Italy and Spain. PBMCs, B-cell-depleted T cells, or T cells provided the cDNA or gDNA that made up the material.

Deletions cut 1 base from V and 2 bases from J, with 12 bases between. This CDR3 region has 16 residues. CDR1 and CDR2 from the germline V gene are MGHRA and YSYEKL. TCRdb's table, derived via immunoSEQ multiplex PCR, lists solely in-frame clones and lacks some. Of a few hundred thousand clones in the sample, 70% to 90% were seen once. Enrolled during active infection, Seattle patients were then followed longitudinally. The receptor was derived from a woman under 40 with COVID-19, enrolled during active disease. Source material: peripheral blood. The genes are TRBV4-1 and TRBJ2-1; D possibly corresponds to TRBD1 (8 bases). In DNA, the CDR3 is TGCGCCAGCAGCCAAGGGACAGGGAGGGCCTACAATGAGCAGTTCTTC. Translated: CASSQGTGRAYNEQFF.